The table lists the clone carrying this TCR beta chain with a few counts. The antigen remains unidentified. Clones were sequenced by immunoSEQ multiplex PCR, and TCRdb holds only the in-frame ones, with some missing. This table holds 250,000 or so clones, around 90% found once. The sample belongs to a study of Ad26.COV2.S vaccination and SARS-CoV-2 variants. Overall study: The vaccine Ad26.COV2.S was put into the muscle once, or twice with 56 days between.

This sample's treatment: about 20 received Ad26.COV2.S at low or high dose, single or two shots; roughly five received placebo; per-sample allocation not given. Each sample was drawn 63 days after the first injection (of vaccine or placebo). Participants' vaccine, an Ad26 vector, delivered Wuhan-strain SARS-CoV-2 spike. General study points: Spike-specific TCR breadth was greater after Ad26.COV2.S than placebo.

Looked up from germline, CDR1 is SGHTA and CDR2 is FQGNSA. V gave up 5 bases and J gave up 9 bases; unmatched junction bases: 13. The CDR3 is made up of 16 amino acids. The source material was peripheral blood, sampled in a trial of Ad26.COV2.S vaccine versus placebo. The sequence came from a person between 18 and 60 years old who received the Ad26.COV2.S COVID-19 vaccine or a placebo. The V call is TRBV7-2, the J call TRBJ1-6; TRBD1 matches at 7 bases. CDR3 region: CASSPQRQGHGSPLHF. The CDR3 DNA reads as TGTGCCAGCAGCCCACAACGACAGGGCCATGGTTCACCCCTCCACTTT. The full variable domain, rest sourced from reference TRBV7-2 and TRBJ1-6, is GAGVSQSPSNKVTEKGKDVELRCDPISGHTALYWYRQSLGQGLEFLIYFQGNSAPDKSGLPSDRFSAERTGGSVSTLTIQRTQQEDSAVYLCASSPQRQGHGSPLHFGNGTRLTVT.